This T cell receptor beta chain was sequenced during a study of T cell responses to AZD1222 COVID-19 vaccine. Trimming took 6 bases from V and 3 from J, leaving 9 bases between them. The CDR3 consists of 14 residues. Germline CDR1 is LGHNT and CDR2 is FRNRAP. Only in-frame clones appear in the TCRdb table, and some are missing; sequencing was by immunoSEQ multiplex PCR. The data show approximately 82,000 clones, roughly 92% seen once. Concerning this clone itself: Its target is not known.

Findings and caveats of the study: Only six individuals given AZD1222 were seropositive at baseline. Vaccine-associated CD4 TCRs ranged over spike, dominating at 160-218 and 743-854. Spike-specific TCR depth and breadth grew after two AZD1222 doses.

The V and J genes are TRBV12-5 and TRBJ1-6, with TRBD1 as a possible D gene (5 bases). This sequence was found in an adult who received the AZD1222 COVID-19 vaccine. The sample here was peripheral blood, taken 28 days after the second AZD1222 dose. The CDR3 loop reads CASGGAYYNSPLHF. CDR3 DNA sequence: TGTGCTAGTGGCGGGGCCTACTATAATTCACCCCTCCACTTT.